These T cell receptor beta chains were read from a single sample in a study of blood T cell repertoires in COVID-19. Profiled with immunoSEQ multiplex PCR; TCRdb holds only in-frame clones, not every one. The sample has fewer than 70,000 clones; roughly 90% are singletons. Specimen: peripheral blood. The receptors stem from a woman aged 80 or over with active COVID-19. Each CDR3 is given with its conserved first and last residue. The order of the fields is D gene, V gene, J gene, clone size, CDR3 DNA, CDR3 protein. The D gene is left open where the match is weak. The size field is filled for only some rows; it gives once, few, many or a size class.

>-|TRBV6-5|TRBJ1-1|few
TGTGCCAGCAGTTACACCGGAAGGAGGGTGGCTTTCTTT
CASSYTGRRVAFF
>TRBD2|TRBV6-6|TRBJ2-7|-
TGTGCCAGCAGGGGGACTAGCGGGGCACCCTACGAGCAGTACTTC
CASRGTSGAPYEQYF
>-|TRBV6-1|TRBJ2-3|-
TGTGCCAGCAGTGAAGCTCGGGATACGCAGTATTTT
CASSEARDTQYF
>TRBD2|TRBV3-1/TRBV3-2|TRBJ2-7|few
TGTGCCAGCAGCCAGGGACTAGCGGAGTCCTACGAGCAGTACTTC
CASSQGLAESYEQYF
>TRBD1|TRBV7-9|TRBJ2-3|-
TGTGCCAGCAGCTCCTCCTGGACAGGGCGCACAGATACGCAGTATTTT
CASSSSWTGRTDTQYF
>TRBD2|TRBV6-6|TRBJ2-7|-
TGTGCCAGCAGTAGACTAGCGGGAGGCCTTGAGCAGTACTTC
CASSRLAGGLEQYF
>TRBD1|TRBV12-5|TRBJ1-1|-
TGTGCTAGTGGTTCCCCCAACAGGGGGCGAGAGAACACTGAAGCTTTCTTT
CASGSPNRGRENTEAFF
>-|TRBV5-1|TRBJ1-6|-
TGCGCCAGCAGCTTGGAGAGGGTTGGAAATAATTCACCCCTCCACTTT
CASSLERVGNNSPLHF
>-|TRBV27|TRBJ1-1|-
TGTGCCAGCAGTTTAAAGGGGCTCCAGGGCACTGAAGCTTTCTTT
CASSLKGLQGTEAFF
>TRBD2|TRBV25-1|TRBJ2-5|-
TGTGCCAGCAGTGATCTAGCGGAAGAGACCCAGTACTTC
CASSDLAEETQYF
>TRBD1|TRBV4-1|TRBJ2-6|-
TGCGCCAGCAGCTCAAGTCCGATCGGGACAGGGGTCTCTGGGGCCAACGTCCTGACTTTC
CASSSSPIGTGVSGANVLTF
>TRBD2|TRBV9|TRBJ2-1|-
TGTGCCAGCAGCGCCGGGGGGAGCTCCTACAATGAGCAGTTCTTC
CASSAGGSSYNEQFF
>TRBD2|TRBV6-5|TRBJ2-7|-
TGTGCCAGCAATGGCGGGAGTTCCTACGAGCAGTACTTC
CASNGGSSYEQYF
>-|TRBV29-1|TRBJ1-1|once
TGCAGTGTTCGGGATCAAGCCGTTCGGGCGAACCCCAGAGCTTTCTTT
CSVRDQAVRANPRAFF